The sequence of this T cell receptor beta chain was determined in a study of PD-1 blockade in classical Hodgkin lymphoma. The V end was cut by 0 bases, the J end by 4 bases, with 14 bases between. This CDR3 spans 16 amino acids. Germline V gene sequence: CDR1 SGHRS, CDR2 YFSETQ. The time point was: newly diagnosed, previously untreated cHL patient sample. The study purified CD4+ T cells from thawed PBMCs using magnetic negative selection. Comparison used PBMCs from newly diagnosed, untreated classical Hodgkin lymphoma. This table comes from immunoSEQ multiplex PCR, and its TCRdb copy is limited to in-frame clones, with some not included. This table holds about 35,000 clones, more than 85% found once.

The rearrangement links TRBV5-1 to TRBJ1-3; D possibly corresponds to TRBD1 (6 bases). The sequencing sample was made of CD4+ T cells from blood. This clonotype originated in a human donor with classical Hodgkin lymphoma. CDR3 region: CASSLVGGAIGNTIYF. The CDR3 DNA is TGCGCCAGCAGCTTGGTTGGGGGCGCGATAGGAAACACCATATATTTT. Variable domain in full (rest from reference TRBV5-1 and TRBJ1-3): KAGVTQTPRYLIKTRGQQVTLSCSPISGHRSVSWYQQTPGQGLQFLFEYFSETQRNKGNFPGRFSGRQFSNSRSEMNVSTLELGDSALYLCASSLVGGAIGNTIYFGEGSWLTVV.